The 26 T cell receptor beta chains given below trace back to one sample, sequenced in a study of beta chain features in type 1 diabetes. Investigators reverse transcribed all isolated RNA, so they sequenced expressed TCRB transcripts. Clones were sequenced by immunoSEQ multiplex PCR, and TCRdb holds only the in-frame ones, with some missing. The sample records over 300,000 clones, 6.5% to 10% being singletons. The sequenced sample consisted of central memory CD4+ T cells from blood. These receptors originate from a woman aged 18-29 years in good health.

The V gene is TRBV11-2, the J gene TRBJ2-5; 12 bases are a match to TRBD2. Germline-derived CDR1 and CDR2 are SGHAT and FQNNGV. Trimming took 4 bases from V and 5 from J; bases not matched to a gene: 8. This CDR3 comprises 16 residues. CDR3 coding DNA: TGTGCCAGCAGCTCCCCGACTAGCGGGAGCGTCGAGACCCAGTACTTC. Its protein is CASSSPTSGSVETQYF.

The chain employs TRBV29-1 and TRBJ2-7; D could derive from TRBD1 or TRBD2 (5 bases each). Germline CDR1 and CDR2: SQVTM and ANQGSEA. The CDR3 loop spans 12 amino acids. Trimming removed 4 bases from V and 6 bases from J, with 13 bases in between. As DNA, the CDR3 is TGCAGCGTTGTCCTGAGGGGAATCGAGCAGTACTTC. Protein: CSVVLRGIEQYF.

This clone was detected only once. The rearrangement uses TRBV27 and TRBJ2-7; D possibly corresponds to TRBD1 (6 bases). The CDR3 sequence is 18 residues long. Germline assignment: CDR1 MNHEY and CDR2 SMNVEV (reference sequence). The germline V and J ends were trimmed by 5 bases and 0 bases, with 23 bases remaining between them. CDR3 DNA: TGTGCCAGCAGTCCCAAAATACAGGGAAGTCTAAGCTCCTACGAGCAGTACTTC. It translates to CASSPKIQGSLSSYEQYF.

In this sample, this clone turned up many times. The identical CDR3 is also encoded by other nucleotide sequences in the sample. The chain combines TRBV5-1 with TRBJ2-4; TRBD2 aligns across 9 bases. CDR1 is SGHRS and CDR2 is YFSETQ in the germline V gene. This CDR3 has 15 amino acids. The J segment lost 6 bases and the V segment lost 0 bases, leaving 4 bases of the junction unmatched. CDR3 DNA: TGCGCCAGCAGCTTGGTAGGCGGGAGGGGAAACATTCAGTACTTC. It yields the protein CASSLVGGRGNIQYF.

This clone was seen at least ten times. The rearrangement joins TRBV2 to TRBJ2-1, with D unclear. The CDR3 runs to 15 residues. V was pared by 2 bases and J by 4 bases, with 12 bases between. The germline V gene encodes CDR1 SNHLY and CDR2 FYNNEI. DNA of the CDR3: TGTGCCAGCAGTGAACAGATCCAGGAGTACAATGAGCAGTTCTTC. Protein product: CASSEQIQEYNEQFF.

This clone has a handful of counts. The chain links TRBV5-1 to TRBJ2-2, with 11 bases fitting TRBD2. CDR1 and CDR2 (germline): SGHRS, YFSETQ. Trimming took 5 bases from V and 7 from J; bases not matched to a gene: 10. The CDR3 loop spans 16 amino acids. DNA of the CDR3: TGCGCCAGCAGTCGAACTAGCGGGAGTGTCGGCGGGGAGCTGTTTTTT. Protein: CASSRTSGSVGGELFF.

The chain joins TRBV19 to TRBJ2-6; TRBD1 is a possible D gene (5 bases). This CDR3 is 16 amino acids long. Looked up from germline, CDR1 is LNHDA and CDR2 is SQIVND (reference sequence). Between the trimmed V and J ends, which lost 4 bases and 0 bases, there was a span of 10 bases. CDR3 amino acids: CASSKTVSSGANVLTF. As DNA, the CDR3 is TGTGCCAGTAGTAAGACAGTTTCCTCTGGGGCCAACGTCCTGACTTTC.

This clone occurred many times. CDR3 bases: TGTGCCAGCAGCTTATTTGACCCCGGGGAGCTGTTTTTT. Its protein is CASSLFDPGELFF. The chain links TRBV13 to TRBJ2-2; D is unresolved. Trimming shortened V by 2 bases and J by 6 bases, and 7 bases separated the two germline ends. Germline V gives CDR1 PRHDT, CDR2 FYEKMQ (reference sequence). This CDR3 contains 13 residues. The full variable domain, completed using reference TRBV13 and TRBJ2-2, is AAGVIQSPRHLIKEKRETATLKCYPIPRHDTVYWYQQGPGQDPQFLISFYEKMQSDKGSIPDRFSAQQFSDYHSELNMSSLELGDSALYFCASSLFDPGELFFGEGSRLTVL.

The chain has TRBV5-4 and TRBJ2-2; 11 bases match TRBD2. The CDR3 loop spans 16 amino acids. V lost 1 base to trimming and J lost 4 bases; unmatched junction nucleotides: 3. In germline, CDR1 is SGHNT, CDR2 YYREEE (reference sequence). The CDR3 protein is CASSLNSGRATGELFF. The CDR3 DNA is TGTGCCAGCAGCTTGAATAGCGGGAGGGCCACCGGGGAGCTGTTTTTT.

This clone was counted a single time. Other DNA sequences in this sample translate to the same CDR3. For the CDR3, the DNA is TGTGCCAGCAGCGTAGATGGTTATACCGGGGAGCTGTTTTTT. Its translation: CASSVDGYTGELFF. The chain is built from TRBV9 and TRBJ2-2; D gene ambiguous. Per germline, CDR1 SGDLS and CDR2 YYNGEE. V lost 0 bases and J 5 bases, leaving 8 bases between the germline ends. The CDR3 has 14 amino acids.

This rearrangement joins TRBV29-1 to TRBJ2-1; 8 nucleotides align to TRBD2. The length of the CDR3 is 15 residues. Germline lookup yields CDR1 SQVTM and CDR2 ANQGSEA. V lost 6 bases to trimming and J lost 7 bases; unmatched junction nucleotides: 14. The CDR3 region is CSVRRLAGTGNEQFF. The CDR3 region has the DNA TGCAGCGTCCGACGCTTAGCGGGAACGGGGAATGAGCAGTTCTTC.

This clone was observed many times. CDR3 nucleotides: TGTGCCAGCAGCTGGCCCATTGGGGGGACTCCGGATACGCAGTATTTT. Its translation is CASSWPIGGTPDTQYF. The rearrangement links TRBV7-2 to TRBJ2-3; weak D call: TRBD2 (6 bases). V lost 4 bases and J lost 6, with 20 bases in between. The CDR3 length is 16 residues. Per the germline V gene, CDR1 is SGHTA and CDR2 is FQGNSA.

The chain joins TRBV10-3 to TRBJ2-3, with no clear D. The ends were cut back, 2 bases at V and 1 base at J, with 7 bases in the middle. The CDR3 sequence is 14 residues long. Germline CDR1 ENHRY, CDR2 SYGVKD. The CDR3: CAISEDHGTDTQYF. CDR3 in DNA: TGTGCCATCAGTGAGGACCACGGCACAGATACGCAGTATTTT.

This clone occurred many times. The rearrangement uses TRBV13 and TRBJ2-3; TRBD2 aligns across 16 bases. This CDR3 has 20 residues. Germline V gene data show CDR1 as PRHDT and CDR2 as FYEKMQ (reference sequence). Losses at the gene ends were 0 bases for V and 4 bases for J; bases not matched to a gene: 10. The CDR3 here is CASSLGTGLAGGPSSDTQYF. The DNA for the CDR3 is TGTGCCAGCAGCTTAGGGACGGGACTAGCGGGAGGGCCGAGCTCAGATACGCAGTATTTT.

This clone was recorded a few times. This chain uses TRBV5-6 with TRBJ2-1; D gene ambiguous. With 2 bases removed from V and 5 bases from J, the gap between germline ends came to 8 bases. The CDR3 is 13 residues long. Germline V gene lookup returns CDR1 SGHDT and CDR2 YYEEEE. The CDR3 spells CASSLFLNNEQFF. DNA of the CDR3: TGTGCCAGCAGCTTATTCTTGAACAATGAGCAGTTCTTC.

A remark on this clone: This specimen includes other DNA sequences encoding the same CDR3. V is TRBV6-5 and J is TRBJ1-1, with 7 positions matching TRBD1. V shed 5 bases, J shed 1 base, and the junction held 4 bases outside the gene matches. Germline V gene lookup returns CDR1 MNHEY and CDR2 SVGAGI. The CDR3 length is 14 residues. CDR3 sequence (DNA): TGTGCCAGCAGTCTAGACAGGGCGAACACTGAAGCTTTCTTT. Encoded protein: CASSLDRANTEAFF.

In its sample, this clone was seen a few times. The chain combines TRBV28 with TRBJ1-1, with 7 bases matching TRBD1. CDR1 and CDR2 (germline): MDHEN, SYDVKM. J lost 4 bases, V lost 4 bases, and 12 bases had no gene match. The CDR3 consists of 16 residues. The CDR3 loop reads CASSSTYFDRVTEAFF. CDR3 DNA sequence: TGTGCCAGCAGTTCCACTTATTTCGACAGGGTCACTGAAGCTTTCTTT.

In its sample, this clone was seen a few times. The chain links TRBV4-3 to TRBJ1-1; possible D gene TRBD1, 5 bases. Trimming shortened V by 0 bases and J by 4 bases, and 12 bases separated the two germline ends. CDR3 length equals 15 residues. CDR1 is LGHNA and CDR2 is YSLEER in the germline V gene. Here the CDR3 reads CASSQDPLRGTEAFF. In nucleotides, the CDR3 is TGCGCCAGCAGCCAAGACCCTTTAAGGGGCACTGAAGCTTTCTTT.

This clone was seen only a few times. The V call is TRBV28, the J call TRBJ2-1, with D possibly TRBD2 on 6 matching bases. CDR1 is MDHEN and CDR2 is SYDVKM in the germline V gene. The V gene lost 6 bases and the J gene lost 0 bases, with 15 bases spanning the gap. The CDR3 consists of 16 residues. The DNA for the CDR3 is TGTGCCAGCAGCCGTAGCGGAGGAAGCTCCTACAATGAGCAGTTCTTC. This sequence encodes CASSRSGGSSYNEQFF.

This clone was seen many times. The chain couples TRBV19 to TRBJ2-2; TRBD1 matches 9 bases. V was clipped by 6 bases and J by 7 bases; unmatched bases: 6. Germline CDR1 LNHDA, CDR2 SQIVND (reference sequence). CDR3 length: 14 residues. The CDR3 sequence: CASRRDRVDGELFF. The CDR3 DNA reads as TGTGCCAGTAGAAGGGACAGGGTGGACGGGGAGCTGTTTTTT. The variable domain in full, completed from reference TRBV19 and TRBJ2-2, reads DGGITQSPKYLFRKEGQNVTLSCEQNLNHDAMYWYRQDPGQGLRLIYYSQIVNDFQKGDIAEGYSVSREKKESFPLTVTSAQKNPTAFYLCASRRDRVDGELFFGEGSRLTVL.

V and J are TRBV5-1 and TRBJ1-1; D is ambiguous. Trimming removed 0 bases at V and 1 base at J, with 7 bases between. The CDR3 has 14 residues. CDR1 and CDR2 from the germline V gene are SGHRS and YFSETQ. The CDR3 spells CASSLAIWNTEAFF. The CDR3 nucleotides are TGCGCCAGCAGCTTGGCCATCTGGAACACTGAAGCTTTCTTT.

The genes are TRBV7-9 and TRBJ1-4; D is possibly TRBD1 (5 bases). The CDR3 sequence is 14 residues long. The V gene lost 1 base and the J gene lost 4 bases, with 7 bases spanning the gap. Germline V gene lookup returns CDR1 SEHNR and CDR2 FQNEAQ (reference sequence). The CDR3 coding sequence is TGTGCCAGCAGCTTAGGTGGGGGTAATGAAAAACTGTTTTTT. As protein: CASSLGGGNEKLFF.

This chain joins TRBV7-6 and TRBJ2-1; 7 nucleotides agree with TRBD1. Unmatched junction bases numbered 14, after V lost 3 bases and J lost 15 bases. CDR3 length: 14 residues. In germline, CDR1 is SGHVS, CDR2 FNYEAQ. The CDR3 nucleotides are TGTGCCAGCAGCTTGCAGCAAGGGGGCGGAGGTTTGTTCTTC. Translating it yields CASSLQQGGGGLFF.

This clone was observed a few times. At the DNA level, this CDR3 is encoded by other sequences in the same sample as well. The J gene is TRBJ1-2, the V gene TRBV9; possibly TRBD1 for D (6 bases). The CDR3 runs to 13 residues. Germline loops: CDR1 SGDLS, CDR2 YYNGEE. V was trimmed by 4 bases and J by 6 bases, leaving 13 bases between them. CDR3 sequence reads: CASSPGGGDGYTF. The CDR3 nucleotides are TGTGCCAGCAGCCCCGGCGGGGGCGATGGCTACACCTTC.

This rearrangement joins TRBV28 to TRBJ2-5, with D tentatively TRBD1 (6 bases). This CDR3 is built from 17 residues. Trimming cost V 4 bases and J 9 bases, with 27 bases left between them. Germline CDR1 MDHEN, CDR2 SYDVKM. CDR3 amino acids: CASSYLQGKFLGGAQYF. The CDR3 bases are TGTGCCAGCAGTTACTTACAGGGAAAATTTTTGGGTGGGGCCCAGTACTTC.

This clone came up a few times. The rearrangement uses TRBV4-2 and TRBJ2-3; D unresolved. Trimming stripped 1 base from V and 4 bases from J, with 6 bases between. The CDR3 covers 13 residues. Germline V gives CDR1 LGHNA, CDR2 YNFKEQ. The CDR3 DNA sequence: TGTGCCAGCAGCCAAGTCGGGCCAGATACGCAGTATTTT. Translation: CASSQVGPDTQYF.